The T cell receptor (beta chain) under discussion was sequenced for a study of T cell clones after liver transplantation (dated by TCRdb to the late 2010s). About the investigation overall: Samples were obtained from ITN030ST, a randomized trial in which withdrawal of immunosuppression was attempted within 2 years of liver transplantation. After a pre-transplant mixed lymphocyte reaction, TCRbeta sequencing was used to pinpoint donor-reactive T cell clones, which were subsequently tracked in post-transplant blood. Third party-reactive TCRbeta sequences were also identified from pre-transplant MLRs to serve as an antigen-independent comparator for donor-reactive sequences. Of the eight recipients, three were HCV-positive, while the remaining recipients had been transplanted for non-autoimmune, non-viral indications. Until randomization at 12-24 months post-transplant, subjects were given standard immunosuppression, with no induction therapy. Tolerance was defined as complete withdrawal of immunosuppression for at least one year without a rise in liver enzymes beyond twice the upper limit of normal. Blood samples were collected pre-transplant, pre-randomization before withdrawal, and post-randomization after either complete withdrawal or failed withdrawal. The study cohort included 8 liver transplant recipients, of whom 3 were classified as tolerant and 5 as non-tolerant. Beyond this particular receptor, the publication reports: Low numbers of available donor cells limited the measurable donor-reactive repertoire in a couple of subjects. Conclusions were preliminary, limited by small, heterogeneous patient numbers and non-standardized post-transplant time points. A greater decline was seen for donor-reactive sequences than for third party-reactive sequences, suggesting partial antigen-specific deletion unrelated to withdrawal success. When repertoire turnover was taken into account, detection of donor-reactive sequences was significantly reduced in 7 of 8 subjects for CD4 and in 8 of 8 subjects for CD8. Because no allograft tissue specimens were available, donor-reactive T cells may have migrated into the graft instead of being deleted. In most of the 8 subjects, regardless of tolerance or HCV status, circulating donor-reactive CD4 TCRbeta sequences dropped significantly post-transplant.

Thawed unstimulated PBMCs were stained for CD3, CD4 and CD8 and FACS-sorted into CD3+CD4+ and CD3+CD8+ populations. Each of the 8 studied subjects was randomized to immunosuppression withdrawal. The Qiagen DNeasy Blood and Tissue Kit was used for isolation of genomic DNA. For this clone: The antigen this receptor binds is unknown. No qualities accompany the bases; no much larger clone lies one base away.

V is reduced by 6 bases and J by 2 bases, leaving a spacing of 11 bases between them. The germline V gene sets CDR1 to MDHEN and CDR2 to SYDVKM. Reading from cysteine to phenylalanine, the CDR3 counts 13 amino acids. Only the CDR3 portion is preserved as DNA: 39 bases, with reading frame beginning at the first base. Frozen genomic DNA underwent high-throughput TCRbeta CDR3 sequencing by immunoSEQ, including PCR amplification, mapping, bias correction and internal controls. The paper's data handling went like this. Only productive rearrangements were retained, with each unique TCRbeta sequence defined by its CDR3 nucleotide sequence together with its V and J gene. For a sequence to be called donor-reactive, it needed a frequency of at least 0.01% and at least 5-fold expansion in CFSE-low cells compared with unstimulated pre-transplant cells. Minimum frequency thresholds were set for each subject based on the unstimulated sample with the lowest template count, ensuring at least 90% detection power. Jensen-Shannon divergence between the top 1000 TCRbeta sequences post-transplant and pre-transplant was used to measure repertoire turnover. Changes in detection of donor-reactive sequences were tested with two-sided Fisher's exact tests. TCRdb stores this immuneACCESS table with in-frame sequences only. Part of the clones is absent; in the studies checked, under half of the shortfall reflects unresolved V genes, and no reason is known for the rest. D and trimming were read from the DNA, whereas the V and J calls and clone size are those reported in that table. The sample table shows about 51,000 clones, and 70% to 75% are seen once. Of the sample, about a tenth is held by the ten largest clones.

The receptor chain draws on TRBV28 and TRBJ2-7; TRBD1 is perhaps the D gene, given 5 matching bases. Sequencing used CD4+ T cells from blood, obtained roughly 56 months after liver transplant. The clonotype originates from a human patient who received a liver transplant. Donor T cells from the graft may be present among the T cells after a transplant. The DNA sequence is given as TGTGCCAGCAGAGCCAGACAGACCTACGAGCAGTACTTC. It specifies CASRARQTYEQYF.